This TCR beta chain came from a study of monozygotic twins with inflammatory bowel disease. Study-wide results and limits: Among IBD patients, TCRbeta diversity (inverse Simpson) was lower than in healthy co-twins.

The CDR3 length is 15 residues. Germline CDR1 is MNHEY and CDR2 is SVGAGI. For this clonotype: Its specificity is unknown.

From roughly 4,000 ng of total RNA, each TCR library was prepared. TCRdb derives one entry per CDR3 protein from the 5' RACE reads, leaving out DNA. This sample contains 150,000 to 200,000 distinct CDR3 sequences. The chain couples TRBV6-5 to TRBJ1-4. Sequencing was performed on blood. This TCR came from a human donor with ulcerative colitis or Crohn's disease, or a healthy co-twin of an affected twin (not recorded which). The CDR3 loop reads CASSYSGRVDEKLFF.